Described below is a single TCR beta chain sequence and its context. At least ten counts were recorded for this clonotype. What antigen it recognizes has not been identified. No qualities accompany the bases; no much larger clone lies one base away. PBMCs were isolated by Ficoll-Paque density gradient centrifugation. This entry is derived from a study of T-cell memory formation after mild COVID-19 (dated by TCRdb to the early 2020s). For the wider study: Most TCR sequence clusters were specific to one of the two donors. Two young, previously healthy adult volunteers made up the cohort, one male and one female. In a couple of donors, T-cell clones that expanded and contracted after mild COVID-19 were tracked by sequencing TCRalpha and TCRbeta repertoires over time.

General conclusions and limits of the study: SARS-CoV-2 specificity was not confirmed for the second-wave clones peaking on day 37. Only two mild cases were covered by the study, and larger cohorts that include severe cases with pre-infection samples were considered necessary. From day 15 to 85, contracting clones showed balanced CD4/CD8 phenotypes, whereas a second wave of clones that expanded from day 15 to 37 leaned towards CD4+. Contracting CD4+ clones turned up mainly in the CM and EM memory subsets, whereas EMRA was where CD8+ clones were enriched. The detection of some responding clones in pre-infection memory suggests that pre-existing cross-reactive memory T cells joined the SARS-CoV-2 response.

Sequenced on an Illumina NovaSeq 6000. TCRalpha and TCRbeta cDNA libraries were constructed by 5'RACE with constant-segment primers, with sample barcodes and unique molecular identifiers being introduced. Trizol reagent was used to extract RNA from every sample. Libraries were amplified in two PCR steps, with a second sample barcode and Illumina TruSeq adapters added in the second step. Sequencing of the libraries was done on an Illumina NovaSeq, producing 2 x 150 bp paired-end reads. The paper's processing steps were these. Reads were demultiplexed and collapsed into UMI-guided consensus sequences with migec v1.2.7. Using mixcr v2.1.11, UMI consensuses were aligned to TRA and TRB V and J templates and then assembled into clonotypes. Expanded or contracted clonotypes were those called significant by both edgeR and NoisET, with noise models trained on biological replicates. For edgeR calls, a false discovery rate-adjusted p below 0.01 and a log2 fold-change threshold of 1 were applied. As an exploratory analysis of dynamics, max-normalized trajectories of the 1000 most abundant clonotypes were examined by PCA with hierarchical clustering. Separately sequenced CD4+ and CD8+ repertoires were used to assign the CD4 or CD8 phenotype of responding clones. TCRdb itself trimmed the public reads at Q25 with fastp, ran MiXCR and retained productive beta chains. For every CDR3 protein sequence, its rows merge into one entry that carries the most common genes and DNA. The V and J calls reflect TCRdb's pipeline rather than the authors' work. The sample profile shows approximately 500,000 distinct CDR3 sequences; around a quarter of them were found once. 9.5% to 15% of the sample is taken by the ten largest.

Sequencing was performed on PBMCs or a T cell subset sorted from them (not recorded which). This receptor was taken from an adult woman who had mild COVID-19 (a few samples of this study predate the infection). The sample titles of this study are shuffled in the database, so cell type and time point are left out; the donor was told from shared clones.

The nucleotide sequence reads as follows: TGTGCCACCAGTGATTTGCGGTCAGCGGGAGTAGGCACCGGGGAGCTGTTTTTT. This translates into CATSDLRSAGVGTGELFF. Recombination linked TRBV24-1 to TRBJ2-2; TRBD2 agrees with 8 junctional bases. As encoded in the germline V gene, CDR1 is KGHDR while CDR2 is SFDVKD. The V end gives up 0 bases and the J end 4 bases, leaving 9 bases in the junction not matched to a gene. Reading from cysteine to phenylalanine, the CDR3 counts 18 amino acids. Just the 54-base CDR3 DNA is kept, in frame starting at base 1.